A selection of T cell receptor beta chains follows, all from one sample in a study of CD8+CD57+ T cells in acquired aplastic anemia. MiXCR was run by TCRdb on the reads, yielding one entry per CDR3 protein. This sample has about 98,000 distinct CDR3 sequences, with around two thirds found just once. The sample was sorted CD4+, CD8+, or CD8+CD57+ T cells (not recorded which) from PBMCs. The receptors come from a human donor with aplastic anemia. Each CDR3 is given with its conserved first and last residue. The D gene is left open where the match is weak. Not all rows give a size; the values are once, few, many and, for expanded clones, a class.

d_gene: .
abundance: .
v_gene: TRBV24-1
j_gene: TRBJ2-1
CDR3aa: CATSDGSSYNEQFF
CDR3nt: TGTGCCACCAGTGATGGGAGCTCCTACAATGAGCAGTTCTTC

d_gene: .
abundance: few
v_gene: TRBV20-1
j_gene: TRBJ1-5
CDR3aa: CSASMGGGSNQPQHF
CDR3nt: TGCAGTGCTAGTATGGGTGGGGGTAGCAATCAGCCCCAGCATTTT

d_gene: TRBD2
abundance: .
v_gene: TRBV20-1
j_gene: TRBJ2-3
CDR3aa: CSAEGLAGEGDTQYF
CDR3nt: TGCAGTGCTGAGGGACTAGCGGGAGAGGGGGATACGCAGTATTTT

d_gene: .
abundance: few
v_gene: TRBV7-6
j_gene: TRBJ2-7
CDR3aa: CASGKGPSYEQYF
CDR3nt: TGTGCCAGCGGAAAGGGACCGAGCTACGAGCAGTACTTC

d_gene: .
abundance: .
v_gene: TRBV7-7
j_gene: TRBJ2-3
CDR3aa: CASSPSGITDTQYF
CDR3nt: TGTGCTAGCAGCCCCTCAGGAATCACAGATACGCAGTATTTT

d_gene: TRBD1
abundance: few
v_gene: TRBV20-1
j_gene: TRBJ2-5
CDR3aa: CSAQDRVFGGETQYF
CDR3nt: TGCAGTGCTCAGGACAGGGTATTTGGAGGGGAGACCCAGTACTTC

d_gene: .
abundance: .
v_gene: TRBV7-9
j_gene: TRBJ2-5
CDR3aa: CASRDLPRAEETQYF
CDR3nt: TGTGCCAGCAGAGACCTCCCACGGGCCGAGGAGACCCAGTACTTC

d_gene: .
abundance: .
v_gene: TRBV18
j_gene: TRBJ2-7
CDR3aa: CASSPPARTYEQYF
CDR3nt: TGTGCCAGCTCACCACCGGCCAGGACCTACGAGCAGTACTTC

d_gene: .
abundance: .
v_gene: TRBV25-1
j_gene: TRBJ1-1
CDR3aa: CASSESVWDTEAFF
CDR3nt: TGTGCCAGCAGTGAATCCGTGTGGGACACTGAAGCTTTCTTT

d_gene: .
abundance: .
v_gene: TRBV6-1
j_gene: TRBJ2-1
CDR3aa: CASSQFDEQFF
CDR3nt: TGTGCCAGCAGTCAGTTCGATGAGCAGTTCTTC

d_gene: .
abundance: .
v_gene: TRBV11-1
j_gene: TRBJ2-3
CDR3aa: CASTIGGSGTDTQYF
CDR3nt: TGTGCCAGCACCATAGGGGGTAGCGGCACAGATACGCAGTATTTT

d_gene: .
abundance: .
v_gene: TRBV19
j_gene: TRBJ1-1
CDR3aa: CASSIGREAFF
CDR3nt: TGTGCCAGTAGTATTGGGAGGGAAGCTTTCTTT

d_gene: TRBD2
abundance: .
v_gene: TRBV2
j_gene: TRBJ2-5
CDR3aa: CASKPERGTQYF
CDR3nt: TGTGCCAGCAAACCCGAGCGGGGGACCCAGTACTTC

d_gene: TRBD2
abundance: .
v_gene: TRBV20-1
j_gene: TRBJ2-5
CDR3aa: CSARETGGRETQYF
CDR3nt: TGCAGTGCTAGAGAAACGGGGGGGAGGGAGACCCAGTACTTC

d_gene: TRBD2
abundance: .
v_gene: TRBV25-1
j_gene: TRBJ2-3
CDR3aa: CASSLGEGLTDTQYF
CDR3nt: TGTGCCAGCAGTCTTGGGGAGGGTCTAACAGATACGCAGTATTTT

d_gene: .
abundance: many
v_gene: TRBV20-1
j_gene: TRBJ2-7
CDR3aa: CSARVWEREQYF
CDR3nt: TGCAGTGCTAGGGTTTGGGAGCGCGAGCAGTACTTC

d_gene: TRBD1
abundance: .
v_gene: TRBV7-9
j_gene: TRBJ1-1
CDR3aa: CASRGQAAEAFF
CDR3nt: TGTGCCAGCAGGGGACAGGCAGCTGAAGCTTTCTTT

d_gene: .
abundance: .
v_gene: TRBV2
j_gene: TRBJ1-2
CDR3aa: CASSASGGGNYGYTF
CDR3nt: TGTGCCAGCAGTGCCTCCGGAGGGGGGAACTATGGCTACACCTTC

d_gene: TRBD2
abundance: few
v_gene: TRBV15
j_gene: TRBJ2-7
CDR3aa: CATSRDQTAGAYF
CDR3nt: TGTGCCACCAGCAGAGACCAGACAGCGGGAGCTTACTTC

d_gene: .
abundance: .
v_gene: TRBV7-2
j_gene: TRBJ2-3
CDR3aa: CASSSDRVDTQYF
CDR3nt: TGTGCCAGCAGCTCCGATCGCGTGGATACGCAGTATTTT

d_gene: TRBD1
abundance: .
v_gene: TRBV20-1
j_gene: TRBJ2-7
CDR3aa: CSARYPGQGGEQYF
CDR3nt: TGCAGTGCTAGATATCCGGGACAGGGTGGCGAGCAGTACTTC

d_gene: .
abundance: many
v_gene: TRBV5-5
j_gene: TRBJ1-5
CDR3aa: CASSLSPLGLQPQHF
CDR3nt: TGTGCCAGCAGCTTATCCCCACTAGGCTTACAGCCCCAGCATTTT

d_gene: .
abundance: .
v_gene: TRBV2
j_gene: TRBJ1-2
CDR3aa: CASLPDRPYGYTF
CDR3nt: TGTGCCAGCCTCCCCGACAGGCCCTATGGCTACACCTTC

d_gene: .
abundance: once
v_gene: TRBV5-1
j_gene: TRBJ2-1
CDR3aa: CASSLAQRVSSYNEQFF
CDR3nt: TGCGCCAGCAGCTTGGCCCAGCGCGTGAGCTCCTACAATGAGCAGTTCTTC

d_gene: .
abundance: .
v_gene: TRBV10-3
j_gene: TRBJ2-6
CDR3aa: CAISAGPSGANVLTF
CDR3nt: TGTGCCATCAGTGCAGGACCCTCTGGGGCCAACGTCCTGACTTTC

d_gene: .
abundance: .
v_gene: TRBV5-6
j_gene: TRBJ1-2
CDR3aa: CASSLSDGYTF
CDR3nt: TGTGCCAGCAGCTTGAGCGATGGCTACACCTTC

d_gene: .
abundance: .
v_gene: TRBV10-3
j_gene: TRBJ2-3
CDR3aa: CAISEGNTQYF
CDR3nt: TGTGCCATCAGTGAGGGAAACACGCAGTATTTT

d_gene: .
abundance: .
v_gene: TRBV6-5
j_gene: TRBJ2-7
CDR3aa: CASSYGAGREQYF
CDR3nt: TGTGCCAGCAGTTACGGTGCAGGCAGAGAGCAGTACTTC